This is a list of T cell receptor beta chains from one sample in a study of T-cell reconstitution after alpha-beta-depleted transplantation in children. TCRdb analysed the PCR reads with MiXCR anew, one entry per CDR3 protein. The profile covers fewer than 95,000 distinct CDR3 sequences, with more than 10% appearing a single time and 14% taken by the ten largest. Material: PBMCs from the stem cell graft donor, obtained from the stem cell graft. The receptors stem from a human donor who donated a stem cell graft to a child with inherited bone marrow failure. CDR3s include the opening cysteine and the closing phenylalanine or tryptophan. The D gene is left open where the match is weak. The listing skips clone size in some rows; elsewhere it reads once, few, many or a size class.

CDR3 DNA: TGTGCCAGCAGTTTCGGCGGATCTACACGGAATGAGCAGTTCTTC
CDR3 protein: CASSFGGSTRNEQFF
clone size: many
V gene: TRBV28
J gene: TRBJ2-1
D gene: NA
CDR3 length: 15

CDR3 DNA: TGTGCCAGCAGCACAGGGGGCGTCCTGAACACTGAAGCTTTCTTT
CDR3 protein: CASSTGGVLNTEAFF
clone size: many
V gene: TRBV7-2
J gene: TRBJ1-1
D gene: TRBD1
CDR3 length: 15

CDR3 DNA: TGTGCCAGCAGCTTTAAAGGGGATCGAGAGACCCAGTACTTC
CDR3 protein: CASSFKGDRETQYF
clone size: many
V gene: TRBV7-2
J gene: TRBJ2-5
D gene: NA
CDR3 length: 14

CDR3 DNA: TGTGCCAGCAGATCCCGTGTGGGCGGCGACGAGCAGTACTTC
CDR3 protein: CASRSRVGGDEQYF
clone size: many
V gene: TRBV27
J gene: TRBJ2-7
D gene: NA
CDR3 length: 14

CDR3 DNA: TGTGCCAGCAGCTTCTCGGGGGCTGGGGAGACCCAGTACTTC
CDR3 protein: CASSFSGAGETQYF
clone size: NA
V gene: TRBV7-9
J gene: TRBJ2-5
D gene: NA
CDR3 length: 14

CDR3 DNA: TGTGCCACCAGCAGAGACCCTGTACACGAGCAGTACTTC
CDR3 protein: CATSRDPVHEQYF
clone size: many
V gene: TRBV15
J gene: TRBJ2-7
D gene: NA
CDR3 length: 13

CDR3 DNA: TGTGCCAGCAGCCCATCCTTCAGGGGTGGCTACACCTTC
CDR3 protein: CASSPSFRGGYTF
clone size: many
V gene: TRBV7-3
J gene: TRBJ1-2
D gene: NA
CDR3 length: 13

CDR3 DNA: TGTGCCAGCAGTTTGGGGACTAGCGGATACAATGAGCAGTTCTTC
CDR3 protein: CASSLGTSGYNEQFF
clone size: many
V gene: TRBV7-3
J gene: TRBJ2-1
D gene: TRBD2
CDR3 length: 15

CDR3 DNA: TGTGCCAGCAGTCCCGCTACAGGGGGGATCACAGATACGCAGTATTTT
CDR3 protein: CASSPATGGITDTQYF
clone size: many
V gene: TRBV12-3/TRBV12-4
J gene: TRBJ2-3
D gene: TRBD1
CDR3 length: 16

CDR3 DNA: TGCGCCAGCAGCCAAGAACTAAGCTCAGGGAGGAATGAAAAACTGTTTTTT
CDR3 protein: CASSQELSSGRNEKLFF
clone size: few
V gene: TRBV4-3
J gene: TRBJ1-4
D gene: NA
CDR3 length: 17

CDR3 DNA: TGCGCCAGCAGCCAATCGCGGGTTACGTACAATGAGCAGTTCTTC
CDR3 protein: CASSQSRVTYNEQFF
clone size: many
V gene: TRBV4-3
J gene: TRBJ2-1
D gene: NA
CDR3 length: 15

CDR3 DNA: TGTGCCAGCAGCCAAGATCTGTACGGCCAAGAGACCCAGTACTTC
CDR3 protein: CASSQDLYGQETQYF
clone size: many
V gene: TRBV14
J gene: TRBJ2-5
D gene: NA
CDR3 length: 15

CDR3 DNA: TGTGCCAGCTCAGAGTGGTCCTATCAGCCCCAGCATTTT
CDR3 protein: CASSEWSYQPQHF
clone size: few
V gene: TRBV18
J gene: TRBJ1-5
D gene: NA
CDR3 length: 13

CDR3 DNA: TGCGCCAGCAGCCCCCAGGGGTATCATGAGCAGTTCTTC
CDR3 protein: CASSPQGYHEQFF
clone size: once
V gene: TRBV4-3
J gene: TRBJ2-1
D gene: NA
CDR3 length: 13

CDR3 DNA: TGCGCCAGCAGCCAAGCCCCCCCTGGGGAGGGGGCGTTGATATCTCACGAGCAGTACTTC
CDR3 protein: CASSQAPPGEGALISHEQYF
clone size: few
V gene: TRBV4-3
J gene: TRBJ2-7
D gene: NA
CDR3 length: 20

CDR3 DNA: TGTGCCAGCAGCTTCTTTGCCTTAGCGGGGCCTTTTCTAGCCAAAAACATTCAGTACTTC
CDR3 protein: CASSFFALAGPFLAKNIQYF
clone size: few
V gene: TRBV13
J gene: TRBJ2-4
D gene: TRBD2
CDR3 length: 20

CDR3 DNA: TGTGCCAGCAGCGGATACGGGGAGCGGGGCTACACCTTC
CDR3 protein: CASSGYGERGYTF
clone size: many
V gene: TRBV9
J gene: TRBJ1-2
D gene: NA
CDR3 length: 13

CDR3 DNA: TGTGCCATCAGTGCATCGGAGGACTACAATGAGCAGTTCTTC
CDR3 protein: CAISASEDYNEQFF
clone size: many
V gene: TRBV10-3
J gene: TRBJ2-1
D gene: NA
CDR3 length: 14

CDR3 DNA: TGCGCCAGCAGTCCAGGGGGGACTAGCGGAGATACGCAGTATTTT
CDR3 protein: CASSPGGTSGDTQYF
clone size: many
V gene: TRBV5-1
J gene: TRBJ2-3
D gene: TRBD2
CDR3 length: 15

CDR3 DNA: TGCAGCGTTATGACGAACACCGGGGAGCTGTTTTTT
CDR3 protein: CSVMTNTGELFF
clone size: NA
V gene: TRBV29-1
J gene: TRBJ2-2
D gene: NA
CDR3 length: 12

CDR3 DNA: TGTGCCAGCAGCCAAGTAACGGCGGGGTGGCAGTTCTTC
CDR3 protein: CASSQVTAGWQFF
clone size: many
V gene: TRBV3-1
J gene: TRBJ2-1
D gene: NA
CDR3 length: 13

CDR3 DNA: TGTGCCAGCAGCCCCCTAGCGGGATCCTACAATGAGCAGTTCTTC
CDR3 protein: CASSPLAGSYNEQFF
clone size: many
V gene: TRBV3-1
J gene: TRBJ2-1
D gene: TRBD2
CDR3 length: 15

CDR3 DNA: TGCGCCAGCAGCTTGTTTGAGGAGGGCTATGGCTACACCTTC
CDR3 protein: CASSLFEEGYGYTF
clone size: many
V gene: TRBV5-1
J gene: TRBJ1-2
D gene: NA
CDR3 length: 14

CDR3 DNA: TGCGCCAGCAGCCAACTGGGCCCGACTTATTACAATGAGCAGTTCTTC
CDR3 protein: CASSQLGPTYYNEQFF
clone size: many
V gene: TRBV4-3
J gene: TRBJ2-1
D gene: NA
CDR3 length: 16

CDR3 DNA: TGTGCCATCAGTGAGCCCCCCGGGGGACAAGAGACCCAGTACTTC
CDR3 protein: CAISEPPGGQETQYF
clone size: many
V gene: TRBV10-3
J gene: TRBJ2-5
D gene: NA
CDR3 length: 15

CDR3 DNA: TGTGCCAGCAGTTTAAGCCCAGGGGCTAACACTGAAGCTTTCTTT
CDR3 protein: CASSLSPGANTEAFF
clone size: many
V gene: TRBV27
J gene: TRBJ1-1
D gene: NA
CDR3 length: 15

CDR3 DNA: TGTGCCAGCTCATCTTCATACGATCCCCAAGAGACCCAGTACTTC
CDR3 protein: CASSSSYDPQETQYF
clone size: NA
V gene: TRBV18
J gene: TRBJ2-5
D gene: NA
CDR3 length: 15

CDR3 DNA: TGTGCCAGCAGTTACCGCGCCCGAGGGGGCGGGAGGGCCGGAGATACGCAGTATTTT
CDR3 protein: CASSYRARGGGRAGDTQYF
clone size: many
V gene: TRBV27
J gene: TRBJ2-3
D gene: TRBD2
CDR3 length: 19

CDR3 DNA: TGCAGCGTTGAAGGGACTGTTAGGAACACTGAAGCTTTCTTT
CDR3 protein: CSVEGTVRNTEAFF
clone size: many
V gene: TRBV29-1
J gene: TRBJ1-1
D gene: NA
CDR3 length: 14

CDR3 DNA: TGTGCCAGTAGTATAGGGGGGACCTACGAGCAGTACTTC
CDR3 protein: CASSIGGTYEQYF
clone size: NA
V gene: TRBV19
J gene: TRBJ2-7
D gene: NA
CDR3 length: 13

CDR3 DNA: TGTGCCAGCAGCTTCTTCAGCCGGGGACAGGGGGGTTCACCCCTCCACTTT
CDR3 protein: CASSFFSRGQGGSPLHF
clone size: many
V gene: TRBV7-2
J gene: TRBJ1-6
D gene: TRBD1
CDR3 length: 17

CDR3 DNA: TGTGCCAGCAGCTCTAGCGGGGGATCTAGTGAGCAGTTCTTC
CDR3 protein: CASSSSGGSSEQFF
clone size: few
V gene: TRBV7-3
J gene: TRBJ2-1
D gene: TRBD2
CDR3 length: 14

CDR3 DNA: TGTGCCAGCAGCTCGACTAGCGGAGGCCTAGATACGCAGTATTTT
CDR3 protein: CASSSTSGGLDTQYF
clone size: NA
V gene: TRBV7-2
J gene: TRBJ2-3
D gene: TRBD2
CDR3 length: 15

CDR3 DNA: TGTGCCAGCAGCTTAGGACCGAGAGACAATTCACCCCTCCACTTT
CDR3 protein: CASSLGPRDNSPLHF
clone size: many
V gene: TRBV7-6
J gene: TRBJ1-6
D gene: NA
CDR3 length: 15

CDR3 DNA: TGCGCCAGCAGCTCTATTCAGAACACTGAAGCTTTCTTT
CDR3 protein: CASSSIQNTEAFF
clone size: NA
V gene: TRBV5-1
J gene: TRBJ1-1
D gene: NA
CDR3 length: 13